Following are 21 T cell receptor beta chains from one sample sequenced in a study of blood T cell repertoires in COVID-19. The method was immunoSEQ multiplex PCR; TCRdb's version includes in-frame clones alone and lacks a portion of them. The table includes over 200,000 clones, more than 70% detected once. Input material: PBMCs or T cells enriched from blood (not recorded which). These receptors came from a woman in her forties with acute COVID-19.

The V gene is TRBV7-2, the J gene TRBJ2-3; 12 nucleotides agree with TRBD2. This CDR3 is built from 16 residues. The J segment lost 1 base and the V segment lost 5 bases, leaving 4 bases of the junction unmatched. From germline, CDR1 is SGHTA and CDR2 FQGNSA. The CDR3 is CASSPRLAGGTDTQYF. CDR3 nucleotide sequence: TGTGCCAGCAGCCCCCGACTAGCGGGGGGCACAGATACGCAGTATTTT.

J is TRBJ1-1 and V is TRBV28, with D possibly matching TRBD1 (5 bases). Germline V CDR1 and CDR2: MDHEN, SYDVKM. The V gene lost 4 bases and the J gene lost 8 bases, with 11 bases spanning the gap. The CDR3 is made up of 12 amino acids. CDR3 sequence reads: CASSSGLREAFF. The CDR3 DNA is TGTGCCAGCAGTTCGGGACTAAGGGAAGCTTTCTTT.

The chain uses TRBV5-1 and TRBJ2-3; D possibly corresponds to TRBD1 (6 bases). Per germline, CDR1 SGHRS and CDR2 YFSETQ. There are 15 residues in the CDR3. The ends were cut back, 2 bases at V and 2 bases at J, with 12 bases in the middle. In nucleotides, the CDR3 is TGCGCCAGCAGCTTTCAGACAGGACCCACAGATACGCAGTATTTT. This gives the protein CASSFQTGPTDTQYF.

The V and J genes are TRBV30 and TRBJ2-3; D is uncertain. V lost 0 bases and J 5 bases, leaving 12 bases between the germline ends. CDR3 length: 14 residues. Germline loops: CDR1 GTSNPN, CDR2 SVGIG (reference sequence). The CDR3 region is CAWSVTLVIDTQYF. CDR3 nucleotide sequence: TGTGCCTGGAGTGTAACCCTAGTAATAGATACGCAGTATTTT.

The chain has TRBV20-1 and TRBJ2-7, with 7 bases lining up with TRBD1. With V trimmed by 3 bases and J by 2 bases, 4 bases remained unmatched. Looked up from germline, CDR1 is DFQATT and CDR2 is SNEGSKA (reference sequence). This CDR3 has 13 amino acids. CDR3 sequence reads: CSASNQGAYEQYF. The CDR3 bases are TGCAGTGCTAGTAACCAGGGGGCCTACGAGCAGTACTTC.

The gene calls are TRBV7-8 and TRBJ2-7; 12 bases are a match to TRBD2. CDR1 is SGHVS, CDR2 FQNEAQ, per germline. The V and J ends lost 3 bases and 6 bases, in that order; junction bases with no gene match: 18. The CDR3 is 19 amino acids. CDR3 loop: CASSFLSTSGSIGSLEQYV. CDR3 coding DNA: TGTGCCAGCAGCTTTCTATCGACTAGCGGGAGTATCGGTTCTCTCGAGCAGTACGTC.

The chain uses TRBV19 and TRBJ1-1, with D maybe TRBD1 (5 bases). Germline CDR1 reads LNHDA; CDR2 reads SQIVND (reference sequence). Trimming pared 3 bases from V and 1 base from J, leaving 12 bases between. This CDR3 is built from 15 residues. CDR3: CASSIRGLGNTEAFF. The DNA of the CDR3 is TGTGCCAGTAGTATCCGGGGACTCGGGAACACTGAAGCTTTCTTT.

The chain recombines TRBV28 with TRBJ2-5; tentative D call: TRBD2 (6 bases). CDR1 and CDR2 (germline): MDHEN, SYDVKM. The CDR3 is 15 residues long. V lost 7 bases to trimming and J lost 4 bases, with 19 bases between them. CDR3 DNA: TGTGCCAGCACCTCGGGCGGGGCAGGACTAGAGACCCAGTACTTC. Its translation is CASTSGGAGLETQYF.

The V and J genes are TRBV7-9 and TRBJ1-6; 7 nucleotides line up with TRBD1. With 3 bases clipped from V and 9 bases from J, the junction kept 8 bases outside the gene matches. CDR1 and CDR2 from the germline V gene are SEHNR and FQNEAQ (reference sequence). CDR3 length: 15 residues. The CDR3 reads CASSLLGQSGSPLHF. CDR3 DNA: TGTGCCAGCAGCTTGTTGGGACAGTCAGGTTCACCCCTCCACTTT. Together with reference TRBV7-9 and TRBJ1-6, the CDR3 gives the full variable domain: DTGVSQNPRHKITKRGQNVTFRCDPISEHNRLYWYRQTLGQGPEFLTYFQNEAQLEKSRLLSDRFSAERPKGSFSTLEIQRTEQGDSAMYLCASSLLGQSGSPLHFGNGTRLTVT.

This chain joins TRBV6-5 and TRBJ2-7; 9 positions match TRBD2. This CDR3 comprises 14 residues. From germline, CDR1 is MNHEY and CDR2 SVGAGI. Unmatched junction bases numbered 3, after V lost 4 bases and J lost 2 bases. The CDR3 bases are TGTGCCAGCAGTTGGACTAGCGACCCCTACGAGCAGTACTTC. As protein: CASSWTSDPYEQYF.

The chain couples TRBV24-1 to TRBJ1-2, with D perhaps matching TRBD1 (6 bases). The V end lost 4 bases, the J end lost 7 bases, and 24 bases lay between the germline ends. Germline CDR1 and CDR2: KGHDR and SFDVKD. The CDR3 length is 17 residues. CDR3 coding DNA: TGTGCCACCAGTGACCCCAGACCGGACAGCGCCCTCGGTGGCTACACCTTC. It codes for CATSDPRPDSALGGYTF.

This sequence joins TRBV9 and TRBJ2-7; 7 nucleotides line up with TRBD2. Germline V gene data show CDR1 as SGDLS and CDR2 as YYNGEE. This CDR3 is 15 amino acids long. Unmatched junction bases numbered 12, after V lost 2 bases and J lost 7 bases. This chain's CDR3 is CASSVSGAPLGEQYF. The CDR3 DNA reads TGTGCCAGCAGCGTGAGCGGGGCCCCGCTTGGTGAGCAGTACTTC.

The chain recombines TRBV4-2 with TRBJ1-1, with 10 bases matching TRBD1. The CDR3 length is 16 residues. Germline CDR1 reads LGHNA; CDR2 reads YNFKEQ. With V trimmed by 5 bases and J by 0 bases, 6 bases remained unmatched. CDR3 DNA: TGTGCCAGCAGCTTACGACAGGGGGCATTGAACACTGAAGCTTTCTTT. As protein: CASSLRQGALNTEAFF.

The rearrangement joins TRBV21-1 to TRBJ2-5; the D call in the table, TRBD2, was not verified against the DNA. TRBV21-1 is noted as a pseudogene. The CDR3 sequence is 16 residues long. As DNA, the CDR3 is TGTGCCAGCAGCAAAGTTTCTAGCGGGGACCAAGAGACCCAGTACTTC. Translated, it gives CASSKVSSGDQETQYF.

The CDR3 DNA reads TGTGCCAGCAGCTTAGACCGGGGGAATTTACGATTCTTT. Translating it yields CASSLDRGNLRFF. The chain is built from TRBV7-2 and TRBJ1-1; D possibly corresponds to TRBD1 (5 bases). CDR1 is SGHTA and CDR2 is FQGNSA in the germline V gene. The CDR3 consists of 13 residues. The V end was cut by 1 base, the J end by 14 bases, with 17 bases between.

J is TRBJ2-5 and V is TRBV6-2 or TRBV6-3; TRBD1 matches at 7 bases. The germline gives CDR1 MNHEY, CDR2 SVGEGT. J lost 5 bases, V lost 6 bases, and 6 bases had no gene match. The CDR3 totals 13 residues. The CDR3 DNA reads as TGTGCCAGCAGACCTACAGGGGTGGAGACCCAGTACTTC. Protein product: CASRPTGVETQYF.

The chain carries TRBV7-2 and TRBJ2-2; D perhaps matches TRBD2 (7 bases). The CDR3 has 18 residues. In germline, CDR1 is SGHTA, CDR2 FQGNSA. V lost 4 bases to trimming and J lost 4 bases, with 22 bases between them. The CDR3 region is CASSSAGGGGAVTGELFF. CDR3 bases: TGTGCCAGCAGCTCCGCCGGAGGTGGGGGGGCCGTCACCGGGGAGCTGTTTTTT.

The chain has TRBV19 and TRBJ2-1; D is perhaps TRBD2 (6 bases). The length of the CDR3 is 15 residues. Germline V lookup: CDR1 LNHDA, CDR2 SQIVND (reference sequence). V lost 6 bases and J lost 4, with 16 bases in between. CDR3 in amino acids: CASSTTGLLYNEQFF. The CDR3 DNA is TGTGCCAGTAGCACAACGGGACTCTTATACAATGAGCAGTTCTTC.

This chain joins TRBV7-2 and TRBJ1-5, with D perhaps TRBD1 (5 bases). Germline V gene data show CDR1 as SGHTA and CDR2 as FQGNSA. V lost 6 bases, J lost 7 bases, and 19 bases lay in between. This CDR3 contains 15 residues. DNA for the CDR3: TGTGCCAGCAGTTATGGTACCGGGGGTGGGCAGCCCCAGCATTTT. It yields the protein CASSYGTGGGQPQHF.

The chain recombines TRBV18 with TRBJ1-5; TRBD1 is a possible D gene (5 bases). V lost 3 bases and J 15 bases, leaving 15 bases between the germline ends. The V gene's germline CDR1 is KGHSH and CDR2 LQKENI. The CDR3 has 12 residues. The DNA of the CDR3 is TGTGCCAGCTCACCCCCTTCGGGACTGCGGCATTTT. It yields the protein CASSPPSGLRHF. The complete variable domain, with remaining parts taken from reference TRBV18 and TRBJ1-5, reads NAGVMQNPRHLVRRRGQEARLRCSPMKGHSHVYWYRQLPEEGLKFMVYLQKENIIDESGMPKERFSAEFPKEGPSILRIQQVVRGDSAAYFCASSPPSGLRHFGDGTRLSIL.

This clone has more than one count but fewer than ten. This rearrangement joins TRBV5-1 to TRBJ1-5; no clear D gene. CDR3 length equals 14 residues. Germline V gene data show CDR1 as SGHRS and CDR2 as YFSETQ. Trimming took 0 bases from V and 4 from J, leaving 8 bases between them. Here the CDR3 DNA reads TGCGCCAGCAGCTTGGCGGGTGGGAATCAGCCCCAGCATTTT. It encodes CASSLAGGNQPQHF. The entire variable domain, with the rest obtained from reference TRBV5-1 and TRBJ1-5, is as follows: KAGVTQTPRYLIKTRGQQVTLSCSPISGHRSVSWYQQTPGQGLQFLFEYFSETQRNKGNFPGRFSGRQFSNSRSEMNVSTLELGDSALYLCASSLAGGNQPQHFGDGTRLSIL.